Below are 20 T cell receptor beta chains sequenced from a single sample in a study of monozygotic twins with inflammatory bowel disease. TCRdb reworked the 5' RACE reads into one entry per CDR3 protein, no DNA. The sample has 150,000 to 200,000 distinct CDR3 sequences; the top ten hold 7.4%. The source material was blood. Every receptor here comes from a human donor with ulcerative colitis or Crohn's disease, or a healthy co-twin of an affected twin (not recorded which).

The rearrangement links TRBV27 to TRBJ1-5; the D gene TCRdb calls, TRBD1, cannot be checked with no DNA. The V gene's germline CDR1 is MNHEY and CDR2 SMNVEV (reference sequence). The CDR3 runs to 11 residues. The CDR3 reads CASEWGGAQHF.

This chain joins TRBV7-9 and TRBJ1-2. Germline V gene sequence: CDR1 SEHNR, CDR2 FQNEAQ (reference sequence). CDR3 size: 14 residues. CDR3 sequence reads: CASSLETENYGYTF.

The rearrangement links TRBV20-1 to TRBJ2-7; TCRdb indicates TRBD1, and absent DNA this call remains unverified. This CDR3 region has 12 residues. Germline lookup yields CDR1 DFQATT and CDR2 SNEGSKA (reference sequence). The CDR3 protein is CSAGHPGYEQYF.

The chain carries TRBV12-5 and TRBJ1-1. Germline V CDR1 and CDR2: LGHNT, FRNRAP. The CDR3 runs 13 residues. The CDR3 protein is CASAISTNTEAFF. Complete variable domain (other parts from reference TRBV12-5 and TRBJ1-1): DARVTQTPRHKVTEMGQEVTMRCQPILGHNTVFWYRQTMMQGLELLAYFRNRAPLDDSGMPKDRFSAEMPDATLATLKIQPSEPRDSAVYFCASAISTNTEAFFGQGTRLTVV.

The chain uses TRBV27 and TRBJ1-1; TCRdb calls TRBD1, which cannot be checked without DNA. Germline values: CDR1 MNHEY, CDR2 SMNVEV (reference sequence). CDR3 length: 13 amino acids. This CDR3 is CASSPPGNTEAFF.

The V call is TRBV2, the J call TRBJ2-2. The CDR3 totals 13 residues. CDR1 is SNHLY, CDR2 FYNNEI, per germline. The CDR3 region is CASRYKVTGELFF.

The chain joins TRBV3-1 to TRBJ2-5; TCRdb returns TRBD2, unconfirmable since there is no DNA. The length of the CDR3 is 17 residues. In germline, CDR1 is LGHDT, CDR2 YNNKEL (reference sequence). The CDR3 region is CASSPRLAGGKEETQYF.

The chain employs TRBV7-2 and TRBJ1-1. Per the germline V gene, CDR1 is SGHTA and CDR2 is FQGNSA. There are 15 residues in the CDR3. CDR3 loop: CASSKGSLTNTEAFF. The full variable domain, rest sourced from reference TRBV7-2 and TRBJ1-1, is GAGVSQSPSNKVTEKGKDVELRCDPISGHTALYWYRQSLGQGLEFLIYFQGNSAPDKSGLPSDRFSAERTGGSVSTLTIQRTQQEDSAVYLCASSKGSLTNTEAFFGQGTRLTVV.

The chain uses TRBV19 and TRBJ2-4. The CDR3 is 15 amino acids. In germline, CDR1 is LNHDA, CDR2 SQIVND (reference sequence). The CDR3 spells CASSISALAKNIQYF.

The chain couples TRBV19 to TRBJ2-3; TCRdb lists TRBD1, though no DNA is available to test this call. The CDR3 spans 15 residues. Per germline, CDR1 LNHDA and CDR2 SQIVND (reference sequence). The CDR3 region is CASSSRAAGPDTQYF.

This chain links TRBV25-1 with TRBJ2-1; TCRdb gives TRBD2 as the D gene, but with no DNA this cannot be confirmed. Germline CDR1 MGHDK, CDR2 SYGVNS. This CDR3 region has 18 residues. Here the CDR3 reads CASSDADRLSPWYNEQFF.

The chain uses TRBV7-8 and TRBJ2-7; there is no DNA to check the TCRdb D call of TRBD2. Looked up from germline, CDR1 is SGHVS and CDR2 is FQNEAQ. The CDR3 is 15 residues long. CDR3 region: CASSFTGSPLKAQYF.

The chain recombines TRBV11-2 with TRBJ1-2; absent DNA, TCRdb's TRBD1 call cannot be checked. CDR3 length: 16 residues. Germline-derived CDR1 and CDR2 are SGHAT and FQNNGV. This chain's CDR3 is CASSPRGHLGNYGYTF. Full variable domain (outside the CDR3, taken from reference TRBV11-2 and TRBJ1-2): EAGVAQSPRYKIIEKRQSVAFWCNPISGHATLYWYQQILGQGPKLLIQFQNNGVVDDSQLPKDRFSAERLKGVDSTLKIQPAKLEDSAVYLCASSPRGHLGNYGYTFGSGTRLTVV.

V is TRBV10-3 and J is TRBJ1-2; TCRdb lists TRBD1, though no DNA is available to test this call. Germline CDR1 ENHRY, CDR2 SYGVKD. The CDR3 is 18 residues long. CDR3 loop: CAISDLAPRGQENYGYTF.

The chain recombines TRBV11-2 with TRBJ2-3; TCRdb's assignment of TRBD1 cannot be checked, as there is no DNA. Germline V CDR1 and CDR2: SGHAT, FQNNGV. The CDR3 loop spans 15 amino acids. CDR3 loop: CASSFPGGGADTQYF. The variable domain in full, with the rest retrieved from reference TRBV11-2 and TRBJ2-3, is EAGVAQSPRYKIIEKRQSVAFWCNPISGHATLYWYQQILGQGPKLLIQFQNNGVVDDSQLPKDRFSAERLKGVDSTLKIQPAKLEDSAVYLCASSFPGGGADTQYFGPGTRLTVL.

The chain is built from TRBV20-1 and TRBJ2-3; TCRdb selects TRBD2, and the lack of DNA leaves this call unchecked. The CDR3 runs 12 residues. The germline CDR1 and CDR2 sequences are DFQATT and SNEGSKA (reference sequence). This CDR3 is CSAPSPGGTQYF.

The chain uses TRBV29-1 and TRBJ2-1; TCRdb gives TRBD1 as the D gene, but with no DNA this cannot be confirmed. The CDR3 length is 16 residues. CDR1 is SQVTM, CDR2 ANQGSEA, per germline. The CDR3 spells CSVEDPGTRVHNEQFF.

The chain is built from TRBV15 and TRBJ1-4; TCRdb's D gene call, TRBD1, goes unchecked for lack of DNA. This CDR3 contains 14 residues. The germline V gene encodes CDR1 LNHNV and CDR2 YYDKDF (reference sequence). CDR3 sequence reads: CVTSRQGANEKLFF.

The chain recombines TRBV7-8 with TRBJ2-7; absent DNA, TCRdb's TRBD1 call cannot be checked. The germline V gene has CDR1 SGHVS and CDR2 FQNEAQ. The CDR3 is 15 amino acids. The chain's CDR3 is CASSPGWVSPYEQYF.

CDR3 residues: CASSVTGENYGYTF. This chain joins TRBV5-1 and TRBJ1-2; TCRdb returns TRBD1, unconfirmable since there is no DNA. The CDR3 spans 14 residues. Germline CDR1 reads SGHRS; CDR2 reads YFSETQ.